These 10 T cell receptor beta chains originate from one sample sequenced in a study of blood T cell repertoires in COVID-19 (dated by TCRdb to the early 2020s). Library preparation was by the immunoSEQ multiplex PCR assay. TCRdb retrieved this table from immuneACCESS and kept in-frame rearrangements only. Not all clones are present; in checked studies, unresolved V genes account for under half, and no reason is known for the remainder. The sample has some 66,000 clones on record, approximately 91% of them singletons. The top ten clonotypes cover about 7.3% of the sample. The sequenced sample consisted of peripheral blood. The receptors were sampled from a human donor in a cohort sampled during active COVID-19.

The rearrangement joins TRBV5-4 to TRBJ1-1; possibly TRBD1 for D (5 bases). The V gene lost 4 bases and the J gene lost 1 base, with 17 bases spanning the gap. The germline V gene has CDR1 SGHNT and CDR2 YYREEE (reference sequence). The CDR3 loop spans 16 amino acids. The CDR3 DNA follows: TGTGCCAGCAGCCGCGGGGCCGACCCTTGGAACACTGAAGCTTTCTTT. Protein: CASSRGADPWNTEAFF. Looking up the rest from reference TRBV5-4 and TRBJ1-1 gives the full variable domain: ETGVTQSPTHLIKTRGQQVTLRCSSQSGHNTVSWYQQALGQGPQFIFQYYREEENGRGNFPPRFSGLQFPNYSSELNVNALELDDSALYLCASSRGADPWNTEAFFGQGTRLTVV.

The chain combines TRBV5-8 with TRBJ1-5, with TRBD1 identical over 10 bases. The trim removed 5 bases at V and 3 bases at J, leaving 8 bases unmatched. CDR1 and CDR2 from the germline V gene are SGHTS and YDEGEE. This CDR3 spans 16 amino acids. The CDR3 DNA sequence: TGTGCCAGCAGTTCCGGGACAGGGGTTGCCAATCAGCCCCAGCATTTT. Amino acids: CASSSGTGVANQPQHF.

This chain uses TRBV11-2 with TRBJ2-7, with a possible D match to TRBD1 (6 bases). CDR1 and CDR2 from the germline V gene are SGHAT and FQNNGV. The length of the CDR3 is 16 residues. The V and J ends lost 1 base and 5 bases respectively, with 18 bases between them. CDR3 nucleotides: TGTGCCAGCAGCTTAGGGGGACACCTTCGAGGCCACGAGCAGTACTTC. Its protein product is CASSLGGHLRGHEQYF.

This clone has a single count. The rearrangement links TRBV29-1 to TRBJ1-1; D not certain. CDR1 and CDR2 from the germline V gene are SQVTM and ANQGSEA. V lost 6 bases and J 1 base, leaving 12 bases between the germline ends. The CDR3 totals 13 residues. In DNA, the CDR3 is TGCAGCGTACTATCCGAGCCGAACACTGAAGCTTTCTTT. Its translation: CSVLSEPNTEAFF. The whole variable domain, filled in from reference TRBV29-1 and TRBJ1-1, reads SAVISQKPSRDICQRGTSLTIQCQVDSQVTMMFWYRQQPGQSLTLIATANQGSEATYESGFVIDKFPISRPNLTFSTLTVSNMSPEDSSIYLCSVLSEPNTEAFFGQGTRLTVV.

The V gene is TRBV18, the J gene TRBJ1-1, with D perhaps TRBD1 (5 bases). This CDR3 contains 12 residues. V lost 3 bases, J lost 13 bases, and 15 bases lay in between. Germline V gives CDR1 KGHSH, CDR2 LQKENI. The CDR3 bases are TGTGCCAGCTCACCTGATACAGGCGCCGGTTTCTTT. As protein: CASSPDTGAGFF.

The chain joins TRBV7-9 to TRBJ1-1, with D possibly matching TRBD1 (5 bases). Germline CDR1 SEHNR, CDR2 FQNEAQ (reference sequence). Trimming took 5 bases from V and 10 from J, leaving 14 bases between them. This CDR3 spans 12 amino acids. The CDR3 protein is CASSPLGEGAFF. For the CDR3, the DNA is TGTGCCAGCAGCCCCTTGGGGGAGGGAGCTTTCTTT.

Here the CDR3 reads CASSLGGSGANVLTF. The DNA for the CDR3 is TGTGCCAGCAGCTTGGGAGGGTCTGGGGCCAACGTCCTGACTTTC. The chain has TRBV5-6 and TRBJ2-6; D might be TRBD2 (5 bases). The CDR3 has 15 amino acids. Per the germline V gene, CDR1 is SGHDT and CDR2 is YYEEEE. V lost 0 bases and J lost 1, with 5 bases in between.

The CDR3 loop reads CASGLSSYNEQFF. The CDR3 nucleotides read TGTGCTAGTGGCCTTAGCTCCTACAATGAGCAGTTCTTC. The V and J genes are TRBV12-5 and TRBJ2-1, with D unclear. Trimming took 6 bases from V and 0 from J, leaving 6 bases between them. CDR1 LGHNT and CDR2 FRNRAP come from the germline V gene. CDR3 length: 13 amino acids. Full variable domain (outside the CDR3, taken from reference TRBV12-5 and TRBJ2-1): DARVTQTPRHKVTEMGQEVTMRCQPILGHNTVFWYRQTMMQGLELLAYFRNRAPLDDSGMPKDRFSAEMPDATLATLKIQPSEPRDSAVYFCASGLSSYNEQFFGPGTRLTVL.

The chain has TRBV6-4 and TRBJ1-2, with 7 bases that match TRBD1. In germline, CDR1 is MRHNA, CDR2 SNTAGT. Losses at the gene ends were 7 bases for V and 7 bases for J; bases not matched to a gene: 12. The CDR3 runs 14 residues. The CDR3 sequence: CASTPDGAGGGYTF. For the CDR3, the DNA is TGTGCCAGCACCCCCGACGGCGCAGGGGGTGGCTACACCTTC.

The CDR3 reads CASSYDSVDEKLFF. Here the CDR3 DNA reads TGTGCCAGCAGTTACGACAGTGTGGATGAAAAACTGTTTTTT. The chain uses TRBV6-5 and TRBJ1-4, with TRBD1 as a possible D gene (5 bases). The V end lost 2 bases, the J end lost 6 bases, and 10 bases lay between the germline ends. This CDR3 is 14 amino acids long. Germline V CDR1 and CDR2: MNHEY, SVGAGI.